These 9 T cell receptor beta chains came from one sample sequenced in a study of shared clonotypes between healthy human individuals. Some clones are missing from TCRdb's copy, which holds only in-frame ones; the method was immunoSEQ multiplex PCR. The sample lists over a million clones; 70% to 80% were seen once. Specimen: memory CD4+ T cells from PBMCs. Subset denoted: CD45RA-negative fraction. These TCRs come from a young man in good health. Some clones in this sample may be carry-over from other donors' samples.

The gene calls are TRBV7-3 and TRBJ2-3, with D perhaps matching TRBD1 (5 bases). Deletions cut 4 bases from V and 1 base from J, with 15 bases between. The CDR3 spans 16 residues. Germline V gene sequence: CDR1 SGHTA, CDR2 FQGTGA. This CDR3 reads CASSSSSGSGTDTQYF. The CDR3 coding sequence is TGTGCCAGCAGCTCATCTTCAGGGTCGGGCACAGATACGCAGTATTTT.

V is TRBV28 and J is TRBJ1-1; 7 bases line up with TRBD1. Looked up from germline, CDR1 is MDHEN and CDR2 is SYDVKM. CDR3 length: 17 residues. V was pared by 1 base and J by 0 bases, with 8 bases of the junction left unmatched. CDR3 nucleotide sequence: TGTGCCAGCAGTTTATTGAGGAAGGGGGCCGTGAACACTGAAGCTTTCTTT. The encoded protein is CASSLLRKGAVNTEAFF.

Comments on this clone: Possible read error: a much larger clone is one base away. The V call is TRBV11-2, the J call TRBJ2-1; D remains unclear. The V and J ends lost 6 bases and 3 bases respectively, with 3 bases between them. This CDR3 has 11 residues. In germline, CDR1 is SGHAT, CDR2 FQNNGV. The CDR3 bases are TGTGCCAGCAGGGGCTACAATGAGCAGTTCTTC. It encodes CASRGYNEQFF.

As regards this clone: One junction end does not reproduce the germline sequence, and a read error may be involved. This sequence joins TRBV5-1 and TRBJ2-7; D might be TRBD2 (5 bases). Per the germline V gene, CDR1 is SGHRS and CDR2 is YFSETQ. The CDR3 is 14 residues long. The CDR3 protein is CATSTSSASYEQYF. In DNA, the CDR3 is TGCGCCACCAGCACTAGTAGCGCCTCCTACGAGCAGTACTTC.

The chain has TRBV6-5 and TRBJ1-1; 7 bases fit TRBD1. V lost 5 bases and J lost 1; bases outside the gene matches: 4. Germline lookup yields CDR1 MNHEY and CDR2 SVGAGI. This CDR3 region has 14 residues. The CDR3 sequence: CASSPNRGNTEAFF. CDR3 nucleotides: TGTGCCAGCAGTCCTAACAGGGGGAACACTGAAGCTTTCTTT.

This clone was recorded a few times. The sample carries other DNA sequences with the same CDR3. J is TRBJ2-1 and V is TRBV19; tentative D call: TRBD1 (6 bases). There are 13 residues in the CDR3. Trimming shortened V by 6 bases and J by 3 bases, and 9 bases separated the two germline ends. In germline, CDR1 is LNHDA, CDR2 SQIVND (reference sequence). DNA for the CDR3: TGTGCCAGTAGGCAGGGGAACTACAATGAGCAGTTCTTC. This encodes CASRQGNYNEQFF.

The chain couples TRBV9 to TRBJ1-2; D call uncertain. The germline V and J ends were trimmed by 0 bases and 5 bases, with 5 bases remaining between them. CDR3 length: 12 residues. From germline, CDR1 is SGDLS and CDR2 YYNGEE. CDR3 bases: TGTGCCAGCAGCGTAGACGCATATGGCTACACCTTC. Its protein product is CASSVDAYGYTF.

This clone was seen just once. The chain combines TRBV28 with TRBJ2-5, with TRBD2 identical over 8 bases. CDR1 is MDHEN and CDR2 is SYDVKM in the germline V gene. The CDR3 runs 17 residues. Trimming took 8 bases from V and 4 from J; bases not matched to a gene: 18. Here the CDR3 reads CASAGGQGRAVGETQYF. DNA for the CDR3: TGTGCCAGCGCGGGGGGTCAGGGCCGAGCGGTCGGAGAGACCCAGTACTTC.

This chain uses TRBV5-1 with TRBJ2-5; D might be TRBD1 (5 bases). The CDR3 covers 16 residues. CDR1 SGHRS and CDR2 YFSETQ come from the germline V gene. The V end was cut by 1 base, the J end by 2 bases, with 15 bases between. The DNA of the CDR3 is TGCGCCAGCAGCTTGTTTTCAGGGTGGCAACAAGAGACCCAGTACTTC. Residues: CASSLFSGWQQETQYF.